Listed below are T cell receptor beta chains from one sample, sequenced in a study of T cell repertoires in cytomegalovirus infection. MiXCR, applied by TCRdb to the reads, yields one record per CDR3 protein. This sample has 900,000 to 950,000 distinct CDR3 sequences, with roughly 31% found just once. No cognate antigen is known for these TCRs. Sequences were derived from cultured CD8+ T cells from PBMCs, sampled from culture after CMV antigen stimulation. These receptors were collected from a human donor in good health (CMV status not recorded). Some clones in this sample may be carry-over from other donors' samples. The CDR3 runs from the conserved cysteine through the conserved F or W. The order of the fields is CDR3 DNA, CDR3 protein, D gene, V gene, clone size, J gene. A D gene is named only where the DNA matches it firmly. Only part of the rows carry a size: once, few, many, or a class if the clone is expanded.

TGTGCCAGCAGCCCTGCAGGTGCAACTAATGAAAAACTGTTTTTT | CASSPAGATNEKLFF | . | TRBV7-9 | . | TRBJ1-4
TGTGCTAGCAGCTTGAGCCCTGCAGGGGGAAGGGAGACCCAGTACTTC | CASSLSPAGGRETQYF | TRBD1 | TRBV7-7 | . | TRBJ2-5
TGCAGCGTTCCGCCTCTAGCGGGGGCAAATACGCAGTATTTT | CSVPPLAGANTQYF | TRBD2 | TRBV29-1 | . | TRBJ2-3
TGTGCCAGCAGTTTATCGGGGGGGACGGGGGCTATTTGGTACAATGAGCAGTTCTTC | CASSLSGGTGAIWYNEQFF | . | TRBV27 | . | TRBJ2-1
TGCGCCAGCAGCCAAGATATCCCGGGACAGGGGTTGACTGAAGCTTTCTTT | CASSQDIPGQGLTEAFF | TRBD1 | TRBV4-1 | few | TRBJ1-1
TGTGCCACCAGTGAGCACGGGGAGGGAGATGAGCAGTTCTTC | CATSEHGEGDEQFF | TRBD2 | TRBV24-1 | . | TRBJ2-1
TGTGCCAGCAAAAAAGGGGGAGGTAATTCACCCCTCCACTTT | CASKKGGGNSPLHF | . | TRBV27 | . | TRBJ1-6
TGTGCCAGCAGTGCTGGTGCGAACACTGAAGCTTTCTTT | CASSAGANTEAFF | . | TRBV7-8 | . | TRBJ1-1
TGTGCCAGCAGTCCGGGACTAGCGGGGAGGGATACGCAGTATTTT | CASSPGLAGRDTQYF | TRBD2 | TRBV27 | few | TRBJ2-3
TGTGCTAGTACACCCCACTCCACTGAAGCTTTCTTT | CASTPHSTEAFF | . | TRBV12-5 | . | TRBJ1-1